The 21 T cell receptor beta chains presented below share a single source sample, sequenced in a study of blood T cells in healthy people across ages. PCR was performed a second time for 7 to 11 cycles using a sample-barcoded 5' primer and a J-beta primer mix. TCRdb reprocessed the 5' RACE reads with MiXCR, giving one entry per CDR3 protein. Counted here are about 1.8 million distinct CDR3 sequences, roughly 49% occurring once; the ten biggest clones make up roughly 2.1%. Sequenced sample: blood. These receptors came from a woman in her thirties or forties in good health.

This rearrangement joins TRBV28 to TRBJ2-6; possible D gene TRBD1, 5 bases. The CDR3 covers 14 residues. Trimming shortened V by 5 bases and J by 4 bases, and 9 bases separated the two germline ends. The germline V gene encodes CDR1 MDHEN and CDR2 SYDVKM. The CDR3 region is CASSAPGGANVLTF. CDR3 nucleotide sequence: TGTGCCAGCAGTGCCCCAGGGGGGGCCAACGTCCTGACTTTC. Full variable domain (outside the CDR3, taken from reference TRBV28 and TRBJ2-6): DVKVTQSSRYLVKRTGEKVFLECVQDMDHENMFWYRQDPGLGLRLIYFSYDVKMKEKGDIPEGYSVSREKKERFSLILESASTNQTSMYLCASSAPGGANVLTFGAGSRLTVL.

In its sample, this clonotype was seen a few times. V is TRBV6-5 and J is TRBJ2-3, with TRBD2 matching over 9 bases. The V gene end was trimmed by 1 base and the J gene end by 5 bases; junction bases not matched to a gene: 10. From germline, CDR1 is MNHEY and CDR2 SVGAGI. The CDR3 length is 17 residues. CDR3 residues: CASSYYQLAGALDTQYF. CDR3 bases: TGTGCCAGCAGTTACTACCAATTAGCGGGGGCCTTAGATACGCAGTATTTT.

J is TRBJ1-5 and V is TRBV6-1; TRBD1 agrees at 7 bases. Germline CDR1 MNHNS, CDR2 SASEGT. The ends lost 6 bases at V and 2 bases at J; junction bases unmatched: 13. CDR3 length: 17 residues. In nucleotides, the CDR3 is TGTGCCAGCAGGGGCGACAGGGTAGAGGGCGGCAATCAGCCCCAGCATTTT. It yields the protein CASRGDRVEGGNQPQHF.

This rearrangement joins TRBV3-1 to TRBJ2-4; D gene uncertain. Germline CDR1 reads LGHDT; CDR2 reads YNNKEL (reference sequence). V lost 4 bases and J 3 bases, leaving 13 bases between the germline ends. This CDR3 is 15 amino acids long. CDR3 in amino acids: CASSLEGLCKNIQYF. CDR3 nucleotides: TGTGCCAGCAGCCTTGAAGGGCTCTGCAAAAACATTCAGTACTTC.

V usage is TRBV3-1 and J usage is TRBJ2-7; 9 bases match TRBD2. This CDR3 is built from 15 residues. CDR1 and CDR2 (germline): LGHDT, YNNKEL (reference sequence). Trimming took 1 base from V and 3 from J; bases not matched to a gene: 4. In DNA, the CDR3 is TGTGCCAGCAGCCAAGTAAAGCGGGGGGTCTACGAGCAGTACTTC. This codes for CASSQVKRGVYEQYF.

This clonotype was detected ten times or more. The chain employs TRBV5-1 and TRBJ2-1, with TRBD2 matching over 7 bases. Trimming at V came to 1 base and at J to 0 bases, leaving 1 base not matched to a gene. The CDR3 contains 15 residues. The germline V gene encodes CDR1 SGHRS and CDR2 YFSETQ. The DNA of the CDR3 is TGCGCCAGCAGCTTGAGCGGGGTCTCCTACAATGAGCAGTTCTTC. Residues: CASSLSGVSYNEQFF.

The chain has TRBV29-1 and TRBJ1-5; unclear D gene. Trimming took 4 bases from V and 1 from J, leaving 5 bases between them. Germline V CDR1 and CDR2: SQVTM, ANQGSEA. CDR3 size: 12 residues. Written as DNA, the CDR3 is TGCAGCGTTGGTGTAAGCAATCAGCCCCAGCATTTT. The encoded protein is CSVGVSNQPQHF.

This clonotype was detected a few times. The chain employs TRBV9 and TRBJ2-1; 7 bases map to TRBD2. Germline CDR1 is SGDLS and CDR2 is YYNGEE. V shed 2 bases, J shed 9 bases, and the junction held 8 bases outside the gene matches. The CDR3 extends over 14 amino acids. The CDR3 loop reads CASSVGGTKIEQFF. DNA for the CDR3: TGTGCCAGCAGCGTCGGGGGGACTAAGATTGAGCAGTTCTTC.

This clonotype was seen a handful of times. The CDR3: CASSLIGPGTQYF. CDR3 DNA: TGTGCCAGCAGCTTAATAGGCCCGGGGACCCAGTACTTC. The chain uses TRBV7-2 and TRBJ2-5; unclear D gene. Germline CDR1 reads SGHTA; CDR2 reads FQGNSA. CDR3 length equals 13 residues. V was clipped by 2 bases and J by 7 bases, with 11 bases between them.

Only a few counts were recorded for this clonotype. The chain employs TRBV6-2 or TRBV6-3 and TRBJ1-6; TRBD1 aligns across 8 bases. Germline CDR1 reads MNHEY; CDR2 reads SVGEGT. The CDR3 has 13 amino acids. V gave up 4 bases and J gave up 7 bases; unmatched junction bases: 0. The CDR3 here is CASSWDRNSPLHF. As DNA, the CDR3 is TGTGCCAGCAGTTGGGACAGGAATTCACCCCTCCACTTT.

The sample holds a few counts of this clonotype. The chain has TRBV7-2 and TRBJ2-5; 11 bases fit TRBD2. CDR1 and CDR2 from the germline V gene are SGHTA and FQGNSA. Losses at the gene ends were 3 bases for V and 7 bases for J; bases not matched to a gene: 13. The CDR3 has 17 amino acids. The CDR3 DNA sequence: TGTGCCAGCAGCTTTCTACCGACTAGCGGGGCTGTGGGGACCCAGTACTTC. Protein product: CASSFLPTSGAVGTQYF.

At least ten counts were recorded for this clonotype. The chain has TRBV7-2 and TRBJ2-7; D remains unclear. V lost 0 bases, J lost 3 bases, and 6 bases lay in between. The CDR3 sequence is 13 residues long. The germline CDR1 and CDR2 sequences are SGHTA and FQGNSA. In DNA form, the CDR3 reads TGTGCCAGCAGCTTAGCGCAGAACTACGAGCAGTACTTC. Its translation: CASSLAQNYEQYF.

In its sample, this clonotype was seen a few times. This rearrangement joins TRBV12-3 or TRBV12-4 to TRBJ2-7; 8 bases are a match to TRBD2. The J call could be wrong; TRBJ2-4 is a better fit for the DNA end. This CDR3 contains 12 residues. For the CDR3, the DNA is TGTGCCAGCACCTACGGGGGGGGCATTCAGTACTTC. Protein: CASTYGGGIQYF.

Of note for this clonotype: A junction boundary mismatches the germline segment, possibly from a read error. V gene TRBV6-6 combines with J gene TRBJ2-7; D may correspond to TRBD1 or TRBD2 (5 bases each). This CDR3 spans 15 amino acids. Germline lookup yields CDR1 MNHNY and CDR2 SVGAGI (reference sequence). CDR3 nucleotides: TGTGCCAGTAGTTCGGGACCACTAAACTCCTACGAGCAGTACTTC. Translated: CASSSGPLNSYEQYF.

About this clonotype: A single base separates this from a much larger clone, so it may be a read error. The V call is TRBV29-1, the J call TRBJ2-1, with 8 bases fitting TRBD2. Germline loops: CDR1 SQVTM, CDR2 ANQGSEA. The CDR3 has 15 amino acids. Unmatched junction bases numbered 10, after V lost 4 bases and J lost 5 bases. This CDR3 reads CSVGAQRGSHNEQFF. The CDR3 nucleotides are TGCAGCGTTGGGGCCCAGCGGGGGAGTCACAATGAGCAGTTCTTC.

There are a few counts of this clonotype. The chain uses TRBV14 and TRBJ2-7, with TRBD1 matching 10 bases. The CDR3 has 17 amino acids. CDR1 and CDR2 from the germline V gene are SGHDN and FVKESK. Trimming at V came to 3 bases and at J to 1 base, leaving 9 bases not matched to a gene. CDR3 nucleotide sequence: TGTGCCAGCAGCCATAAGACAGGGGGCGGTGAGTCCTACGAGCAGTACTTC. Translating it yields CASSHKTGGGESYEQYF.

The genes are TRBV20-1 and TRBJ2-5; 7 nucleotides match TRBD2. This CDR3 has 12 amino acids. Germline V CDR1 and CDR2: DFQATT, SNEGSKA (reference sequence). V shed 7 bases and J 2 bases; nucleotides not matched to a gene: 4. For the CDR3, the DNA is TGCAGTGGTCGCGGGGGACAAGAGACCCAGTACTTC. Its protein is CSGRGGQETQYF.

This clonotype was recorded a few times. V usage is TRBV20-1 and J usage is TRBJ2-1; 10 bases are a match to TRBD2. The CDR3 spans 13 residues. The ends lost 4 bases at V and 8 bases at J; junction bases unmatched: 5. CDR1 is DFQATT and CDR2 is SNEGSKA in the germline V gene (reference sequence). CDR3 bases: TGCAGTGCTATGCTAGCGGGGGTTGATGAGCAGTTCTTC. Amino acids: CSAMLAGVDEQFF.

This rearrangement joins TRBV4-3 to TRBJ2-1, with D perhaps matching TRBD1 (5 bases). V dropped 1 base and J dropped 13 bases, with 14 bases sitting between them. The CDR3 runs 13 residues. Germline CDR1 is LGHNA and CDR2 is YSLEER. CDR3 nucleotides: TGCGCCAGCAGCCAAGGGTTGCAGGGCGGTCAGTTCTTC. This translates into CASSQGLQGGQFF.

The chain couples TRBV10-3 to TRBJ1-2; 8 bases agree with TRBD1. The CDR3 covers 12 residues. V was clipped by 6 bases and J by 8 bases; unmatched bases: 5. CDR1 is ENHRY, CDR2 SYGVKD, per germline. This CDR3 reads CAIRGTGGGYTF. In DNA form, the CDR3 reads TGTGCCATCAGAGGGACAGGCGGCGGCTACACCTTC.

This clonotype was found many times. The V and J genes are TRBV7-2 and TRBJ2-1, with 8 bases aligning to TRBD2. J was trimmed by 10 bases and V by 1 base; bases with no gene match: 0. Germline V CDR1 and CDR2: SGHTA, FQGNSA. The CDR3 covers 12 residues. Here the CDR3 reads CASSLGLAEQFF. CDR3 DNA: TGTGCCAGCAGCTTAGGACTAGCGGAGCAGTTCTTC.